This TCR beta chain was sequenced for a study of control samples from healthy donors and cancer patients. Sequenced by immunoSEQ multiplex PCR; TCRdb stores in-frame clones only, minus some. The repertoire has nearly 55,000 clones, 95% to 96% of them found once; the top ten carry around 1.9%. The V end lost 2 bases, the J end lost 6 bases, and 8 bases lay between the germline ends. Germline V lookup: CDR1 SGHTA, CDR2 FQGNSA. The CDR3 length is 13 residues. The chain uses TRBV7-2 and TRBJ1-5, with D unclear. The material sequenced was blood. The clonotype originates from a woman aged 30 to 39 in good health. The CDR3 sequence is CASSLSVGQPQHF. Here the CDR3 DNA reads TGTGCCAGCAGCTTAAGCGTTGGTCAGCCCCAGCATTTT.